Sequencing of this T cell receptor beta chain was carried out in a study of blood T cells in healthy people across ages. Comments on this clonotype: Antigen unknown.

The authors isolated at least 6 million PBMCs per sample. CDR3 length: 16 amino acids. After removal of 3 bases from V and 1 base from J, the junction contained 7 bases not matched to a gene. Per the germline V gene, CDR1 is MNHNY and CDR2 is SVGAGI (reference sequence). Findings and caveats of the study: Whereas aged donors had fewer naive CD4+ cells, long-lived donors had more of them and higher diversity. There was a strong correlation between TCR beta diversity and naive T cell percentage.

Primed by a sample-barcoded 5' primer and a J-beta primer mix, a second PCR proceeded for about 7 to 12 cycles. Every sample gave at least 3 million paired-end reads containing CDR3. In TCRdb, the 5' RACE reads were re-called with MiXCR into one record per CDR3 protein. The sample records 700,000 to 900,000 distinct CDR3 sequences, about 53% being singletons. The sequenced sample was blood. This sequence originates from a man of 80 years or more in good health. V usage is TRBV6-6 and J usage is TRBJ1-2; 8 positions match TRBD1. CDR3 sequence reads: CASSYDGTGNNYGYTF. Here the CDR3 DNA reads TGTGCCAGCAGTTATGATGGGACAGGAAATAACTATGGCTACACCTTC.